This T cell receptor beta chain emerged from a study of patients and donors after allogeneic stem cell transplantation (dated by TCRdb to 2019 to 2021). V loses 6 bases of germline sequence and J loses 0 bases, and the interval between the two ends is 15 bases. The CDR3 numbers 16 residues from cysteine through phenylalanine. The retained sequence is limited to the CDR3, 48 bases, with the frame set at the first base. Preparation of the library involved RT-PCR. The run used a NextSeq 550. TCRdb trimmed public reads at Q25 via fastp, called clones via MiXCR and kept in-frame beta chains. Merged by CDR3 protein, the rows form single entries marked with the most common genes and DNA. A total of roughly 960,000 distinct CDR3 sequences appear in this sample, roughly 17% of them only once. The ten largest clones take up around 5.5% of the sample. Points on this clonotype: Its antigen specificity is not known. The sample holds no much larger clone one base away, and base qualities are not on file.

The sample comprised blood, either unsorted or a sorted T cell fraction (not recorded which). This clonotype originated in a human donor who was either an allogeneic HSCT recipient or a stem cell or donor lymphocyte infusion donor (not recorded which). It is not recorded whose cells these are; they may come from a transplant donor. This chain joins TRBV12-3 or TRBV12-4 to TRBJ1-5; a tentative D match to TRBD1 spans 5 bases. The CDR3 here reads CASRQGTFYSNQPQHF. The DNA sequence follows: TGTGCCAGCAGACAAGGGACTTTTTATAGCAATCAGCCCCAGCATTTT.